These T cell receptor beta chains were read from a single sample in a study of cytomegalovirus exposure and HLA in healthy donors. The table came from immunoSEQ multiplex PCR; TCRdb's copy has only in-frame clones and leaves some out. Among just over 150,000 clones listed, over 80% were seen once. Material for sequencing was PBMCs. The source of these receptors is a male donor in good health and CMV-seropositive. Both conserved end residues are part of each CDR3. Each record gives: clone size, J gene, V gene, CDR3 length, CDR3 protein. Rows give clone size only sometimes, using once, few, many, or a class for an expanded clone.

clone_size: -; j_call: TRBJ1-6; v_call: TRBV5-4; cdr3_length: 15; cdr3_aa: CASSPQGASNSPLHF
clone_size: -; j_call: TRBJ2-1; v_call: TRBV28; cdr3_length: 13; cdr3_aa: CASSLGRGPEQFF
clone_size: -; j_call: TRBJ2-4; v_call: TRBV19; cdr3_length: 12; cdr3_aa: CASRAAKNIQYF
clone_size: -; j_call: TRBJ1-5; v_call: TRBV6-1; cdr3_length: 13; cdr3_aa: CASSDGGNQPQHF
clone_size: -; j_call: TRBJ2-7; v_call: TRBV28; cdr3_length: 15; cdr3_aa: CASSFLSGSSYEQYF
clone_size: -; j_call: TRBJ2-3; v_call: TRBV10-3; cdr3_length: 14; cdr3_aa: CAISGTGIPDTQYF
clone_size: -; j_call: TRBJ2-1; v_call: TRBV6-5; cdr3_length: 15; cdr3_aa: CASTPWAGVENEQFF
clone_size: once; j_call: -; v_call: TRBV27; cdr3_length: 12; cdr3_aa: CASSSGGYEQYF
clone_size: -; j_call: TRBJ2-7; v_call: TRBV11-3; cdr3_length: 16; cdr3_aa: CASSFAGTSGRYEQYF
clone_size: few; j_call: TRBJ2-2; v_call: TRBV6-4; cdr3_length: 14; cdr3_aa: CASSREGDTGELFF
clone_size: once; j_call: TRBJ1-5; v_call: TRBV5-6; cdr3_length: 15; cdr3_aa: CASSFNRGFLQPQHF
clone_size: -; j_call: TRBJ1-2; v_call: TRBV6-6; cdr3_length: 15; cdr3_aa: CASSYWTAGTSGYTF
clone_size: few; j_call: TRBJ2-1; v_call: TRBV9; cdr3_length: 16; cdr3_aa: CASSVNPFGGANEQFF
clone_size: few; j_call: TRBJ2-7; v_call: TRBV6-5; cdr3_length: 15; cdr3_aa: CASSYMGQGGYEQYF
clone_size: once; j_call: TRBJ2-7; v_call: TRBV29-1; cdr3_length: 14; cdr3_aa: CSAGGLGALYEQYF
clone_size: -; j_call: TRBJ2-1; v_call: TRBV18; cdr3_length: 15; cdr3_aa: CASSPWTNSYNEQFF
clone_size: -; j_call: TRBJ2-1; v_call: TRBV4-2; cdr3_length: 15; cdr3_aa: CASSQGLAGPNEQFF
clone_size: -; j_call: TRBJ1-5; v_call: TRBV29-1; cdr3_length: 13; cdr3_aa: CSVRDNHNQPQHF
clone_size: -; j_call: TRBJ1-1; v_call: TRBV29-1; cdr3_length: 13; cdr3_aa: CSVDRGGNTEAFF
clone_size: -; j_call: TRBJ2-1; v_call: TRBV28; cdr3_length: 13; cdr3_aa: CASSLGRGNEQFF
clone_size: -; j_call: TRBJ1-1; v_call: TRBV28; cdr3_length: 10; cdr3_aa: CASRLGEAFF
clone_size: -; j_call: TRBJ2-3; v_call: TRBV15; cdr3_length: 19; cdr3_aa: CATSTPLTGGPLSTDTQYF
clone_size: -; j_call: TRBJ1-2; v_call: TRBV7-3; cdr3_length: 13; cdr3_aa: CASSSGQGGGYTF
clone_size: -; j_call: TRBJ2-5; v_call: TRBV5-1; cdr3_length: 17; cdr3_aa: CASSFPSGRALRETQYF
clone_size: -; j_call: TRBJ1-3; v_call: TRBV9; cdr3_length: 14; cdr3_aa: CASSEGTDGNTIYF
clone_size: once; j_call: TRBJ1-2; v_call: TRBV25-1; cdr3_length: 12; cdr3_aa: CASSEYEGGYTF
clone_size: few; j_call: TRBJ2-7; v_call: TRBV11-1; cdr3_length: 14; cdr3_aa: CASSPGVYKVEQYF
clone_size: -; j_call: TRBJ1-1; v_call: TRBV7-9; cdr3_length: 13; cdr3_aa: CSSSLEAQSEAFF
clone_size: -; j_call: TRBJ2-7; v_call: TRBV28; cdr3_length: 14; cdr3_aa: CASDPTGGPYEQYF
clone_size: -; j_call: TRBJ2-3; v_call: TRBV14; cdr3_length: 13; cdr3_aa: CASSPRVAELKYF
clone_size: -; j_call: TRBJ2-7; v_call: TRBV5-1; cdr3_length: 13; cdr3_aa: CASSLQGDREQYF
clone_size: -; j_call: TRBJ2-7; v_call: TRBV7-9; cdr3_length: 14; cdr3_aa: CASSRESNPYEQYF
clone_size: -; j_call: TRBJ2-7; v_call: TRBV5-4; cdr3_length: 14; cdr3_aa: CASSSGQGRHEQYF
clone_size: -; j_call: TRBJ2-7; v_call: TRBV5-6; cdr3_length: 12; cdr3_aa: CASSADSYEQYF
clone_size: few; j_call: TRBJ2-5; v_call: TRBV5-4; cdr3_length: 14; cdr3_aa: CASSRQGAVETQYF
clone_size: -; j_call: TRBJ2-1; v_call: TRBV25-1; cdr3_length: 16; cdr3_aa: CASSASRQGVPNEQFF
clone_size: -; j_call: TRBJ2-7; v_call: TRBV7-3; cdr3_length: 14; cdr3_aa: CASSLAAGPYEQYF
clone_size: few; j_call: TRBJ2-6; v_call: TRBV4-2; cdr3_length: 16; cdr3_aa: CASSTNRDSGANVLTF
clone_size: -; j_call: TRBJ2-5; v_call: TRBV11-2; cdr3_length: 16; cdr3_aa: CASSLVSAGGRETQYF
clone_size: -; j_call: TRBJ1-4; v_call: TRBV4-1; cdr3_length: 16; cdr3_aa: CASSLEGDGTNEKLFF
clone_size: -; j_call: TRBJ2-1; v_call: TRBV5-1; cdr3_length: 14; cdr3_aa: CASSFRESYNEQFF
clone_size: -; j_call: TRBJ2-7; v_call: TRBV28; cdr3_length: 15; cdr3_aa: CASSSAAGGNYEQYF
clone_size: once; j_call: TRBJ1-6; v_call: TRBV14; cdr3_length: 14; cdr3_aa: CASSRGSLYSPLHF
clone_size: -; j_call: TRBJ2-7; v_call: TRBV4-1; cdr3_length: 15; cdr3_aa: CASSQFLGGSYEQYF
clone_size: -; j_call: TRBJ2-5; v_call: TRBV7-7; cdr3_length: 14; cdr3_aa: CASSPGGTGETQYF
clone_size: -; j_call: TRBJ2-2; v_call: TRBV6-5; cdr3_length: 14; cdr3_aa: CAGSYFRYTGELFF
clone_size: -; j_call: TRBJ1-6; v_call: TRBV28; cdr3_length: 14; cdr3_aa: CASRIDRSNSPLHF
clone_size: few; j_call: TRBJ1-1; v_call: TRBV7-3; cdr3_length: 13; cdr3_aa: CASTLLRNTEAFF
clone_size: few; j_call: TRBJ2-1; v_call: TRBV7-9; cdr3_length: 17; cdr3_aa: CASRPSKGGSSYNEQFF
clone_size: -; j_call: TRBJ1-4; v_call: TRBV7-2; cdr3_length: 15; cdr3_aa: CASSLGQGGNEKLFF
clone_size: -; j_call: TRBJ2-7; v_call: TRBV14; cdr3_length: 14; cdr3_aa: CASSHGTGRHEQYF
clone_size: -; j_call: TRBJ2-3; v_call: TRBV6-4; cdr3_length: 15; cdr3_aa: CASSPQTSSTDTQYF
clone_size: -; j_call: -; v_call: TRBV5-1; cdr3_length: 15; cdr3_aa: CASSLELATIYEQYF
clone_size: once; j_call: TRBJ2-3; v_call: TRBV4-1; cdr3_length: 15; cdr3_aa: CASSQGLALTDTQYF
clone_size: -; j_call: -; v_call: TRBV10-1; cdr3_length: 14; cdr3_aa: CASVSGLNFYEQYF